This entry lists 4 T cell receptor beta chains sequenced from one sample in a study of T cells after yellow fever vaccination. TCRdb re-called the 5' RACE reads with MiXCR, one entry per CDR3 protein. The repertoire includes 250,000 or so distinct CDR3 sequences, about 3.7% of them detected once, and approximately 18% sits in the top ten. The material was PBMCs, obtained 15 days after the yellow fever booster vaccination. The receptor source for this set is a man between 18 and 35 years old who received the YFV17D yellow fever vaccine.

This clonotype was counted many times. The V gene is TRBV3-1, the J gene TRBJ2-7; a possible D gene is TRBD1 (6 bases). CDR1 and CDR2 from the germline V gene are LGHDT and YNNKEL (reference sequence). CDR3 length: 13 residues. With 1 base removed from V and 3 bases from J, the gap between germline ends came to 7 bases. The CDR3 region is CASSQGGGYEQYF. Written as DNA, the CDR3 is TGTGCCAGCAGCCAAGGAGGGGGCTACGAGCAGTACTTC.

This clonotype occurred many times. The J gene is TRBJ1-5, the V gene TRBV7-9; perhaps TRBD1 as D (6 bases). This CDR3 has 12 residues. From germline, CDR1 is SEHNR and CDR2 FQNEAQ (reference sequence). Trimming cost V 4 bases and J 7 bases, with 8 bases left between them. The CDR3 reads CASSSQGQPQHF. CDR3 nucleotides: TGTGCCAGCAGCTCCCAGGGGCAGCCCCAGCATTTT. The full variable domain, completed using reference TRBV7-9 and TRBJ1-5, is DTGVSQNPRHKITKRGQNVTFRCDPISEHNRLYWYRQTLGQGPEFLTYFQNEAQLEKSRLLSDRFSAERPKGSFSTLEIQRTEQGDSAMYLCASSSQGQPQHFGDGTRLSIL.

The table lists this clonotype with many counts. The chain carries TRBV3-1 and TRBJ2-1; the D gene is possibly TRBD2 (6 bases). CDR3 size: 12 residues. From germline, CDR1 is LGHDT and CDR2 YNNKEL (reference sequence). Deletions cut 3 bases from V and 12 bases from J, with 12 bases between. CDR3 DNA sequence: TGTGCCAGCAGCCAGGGGGGAACTGCGCAGTTCTTC. Translated, it gives CASSQGGTAQFF.

This clonotype has at least ten counts. The chain links TRBV7-2 to TRBJ2-7, with unresolved D. The germline V gene has CDR1 SGHTA and CDR2 FQGNSA. The CDR3 extends over 13 amino acids. Trimming took off 3 bases at V and 7 bases at J, with 13 bases between the two ends. The CDR3 DNA follows: TGTGCCAGCAGCTTTTTTCCCAACGCGGAGCAGTACTTC. Translated: CASSFFPNAEQYF.